These T cell receptor beta chains were read from a single sample in a study of PD-L1 blockade in urothelial cancer. Sequencing used immunoSEQ multiplex PCR; TCRdb keeps in-frame clones, though not all of them. Seen here are 45,000 to 60,000 clones, roughly 84% observed once, and the top ten hold 5% to 6%. Sequenced material: PBMCs, taken around atezolizumab (anti-PD-L1) treatment. These receptors all stem from a man aged 35 to 55 with urothelial cancer. Each CDR3 is given with its conserved first and last residue. Fields, in order: D gene, J gene, clone size, V gene, CDR3 DNA, CDR3 protein. The D gene is left open where the match is weak. The listing skips clone size in some rows; elsewhere it reads once, few, many or a size class.

NA TRBJ1-5 NA TRBV19 TGTGCCAGTAGTAGGGTGGGGAGTGGCAATCAGCCCCAGCATTTT CASSRVGSGNQPQHF
NA TRBJ2-3 few TRBV19 TGTGCCAGTAGTCCCGTGGGGGCTAGAGATACGCAGTATTTT CASSPVGARDTQYF
NA TRBJ1-3 NA TRBV2 TGTGCCAGCAGCCAGCTACAGGCTGGAAACACCATATATTTT CASSQLQAGNTIYF
NA TRBJ1-2 NA TRBV30 TGTGCCTGGGATCCTACAGGGTGGCCCAACTATGGCTACACCTTC CAWDPTGWPNYGYTF
NA TRBJ2-3 NA TRBV15 TGTGCCACCAGCAAAAGCAGGGGAAGCACAGATACGCAGTATTTT CATSKSRGSTDTQYF
TRBD1 TRBJ2-3 NA TRBV5-1 TGCGCCAGCAGCCCAACAGGGGCTAGCACAGATACGCAGTATTTT CASSPTGASTDTQYF
NA TRBJ2-7 once TRBV7-3 TGTGCCAGCAGCGCGAGCACCGCCTCCGAGCAGTACTTC CASSASTASEQYF
NA TRBJ1-4 few TRBV6-1 TGTGCCAGCAATGAGAGCTGGGGCCCTAATGAAAAACTGTTTTTT CASNESWGPNEKLFF
TRBD2 TRBJ2-2 once TRBV7-2 TGTGCCAGCAGCTTCAATCGTCTAGCGGACCACACCGGGGAGCTGTTTTTT CASSFNRLADHTGELFF
NA TRBJ2-7 NA TRBV4-1 TGCGCCAGCAGCCACGGCCCGGACAGCACCTACGAGCAGTACTTC CASSHGPDSTYEQYF
NA TRBJ1-2 NA TRBV7-9 TGTGCCAGCAGCTTACAGGTTTCCTCCTATGGCTACACCTTC CASSLQVSSYGYTF
TRBD1 TRBJ2-3 NA TRBV19 TGTGCCAGTAGTACTCCGGGACAGGGGGCGGATACGCAGTATTTT CASSTPGQGADTQYF
NA TRBJ2-2 NA TRBV28 TGTGCCAGCAGTTTATCTGGCGGACAAACGAACACCGGGGAGCTGTTTTTT CASSLSGGQTNTGELFF
TRBD2 TRBJ2-1 NA TRBV29-1 TGCAGCGCTCTTAGCGGGAGTTCAAGGAATGAGCAGTTCTTC CSALSGSSRNEQFF
NA TRBJ2-7 NA TRBV5-1 TGCGCCAGCAGCTTACAGGGTCAACAGGAAAACGAGCAGTACTTC CASSLQGQQENEQYF
TRBD1 TRBJ1-2 NA TRBV27 TGTGCCAGCAGTTACCGGGACAGGGGAAGGTATGGCTACACCTTC CASSYRDRGRYGYTF
TRBD2 TRBJ2-5 NA TRBV7-2 TGTGCCAGCAGCTTAGGACTAGCGGCTCCAAGAGAGGCCCAGTACTTC CASSLGLAAPREAQYF
NA TRBJ2-7 NA TRBV28 TGTGCCAGCAGTTTATCAAGGGGGATCTCTGACGAGCAGTACTTC CASSLSRGISDEQYF
NA TRBJ2-1 NA TRBV19 TGTGCCAGTAGTATGGAACCACCGGGGATCTACAATGAGCAGTTCTTC CASSMEPPGIYNEQFF
NA TRBJ2-5 NA TRBV21-1 TGTGCCAGCAGCAAAACCCTTGGGACTAGCGGGAGTGGGGCAGAGACCCAGTACTTC CASSKTLGTSGSGAETQYF
NA TRBJ2-7 NA TRBV25-1 TGTGCCAGCAGCCCATCTGGGCCTCGCTCCTACGAGCAGTACTTC CASSPSGPRSYEQYF
NA TRBJ1-4 NA TRBV19 TGTGCCAGTAGTATAGCGGAGTATGCAACTAATGAAAAACTGTTTTTT CASSIAEYATNEKLFF
NA TRBJ2-2 NA TRBV9 TGTGCCAGCAGCGTAGAACAGGGTAAAAGCGGGGAGCTGTTTTTT CASSVEQGKSGELFF
TRBD2 TRBJ2-1 NA TRBV7-8 TGTGCCAGCAGCTTCCGACTAGCGGGTTACAATGAGCAGTTCTTC CASSFRLAGYNEQFF
TRBD1 TRBJ1-2 NA TRBV28 TGTGCCAGCAGTTTAGGGACAGTTGGCTACACCTTC CASSLGTVGYTF
NA TRBJ2-1 NA TRBV19 TGTGCCAGTAGTACCGCGCCGGATGAGCAGTTCTTC CASSTAPDEQFF
NA TRBJ1-2 NA TRBV6-5 TGTGCCAGCAGTTCTGACACGGGCTACACCTTC CASSSDTGYTF
TRBD2 TRBJ2-1 NA TRBV4-1 TGCGCCAGCAGCCAAGAGGTTTTTAGGACTAGCGGGAATATTGCCTACAATGAGCAGTTCTTC CASSQEVFRTSGNIAYNEQFF
TRBD2 TRBJ2-7 NA TRBV19 TGTGCCAGTTCCGGGACTAGCAACGAGCAGTACTTC CASSGTSNEQYF
NA TRBJ1-2 NA TRBV7-6 TGTGCCAGCAGCTTCATCCCACCGGGGGATCCCTATGGCTACACCTTC CASSFIPPGDPYGYTF
NA TRBJ2-3 once TRBV10-3 TGTGCCATCAGTGCGGACAGTACGGGCACAGATACGCAGTATTTT CAISADSTGTDTQYF
NA TRBJ1-4 NA TRBV4-2 TGTGCCAGCAGCCAAGGGGGCAGGGAAGATGAAAAACTGTTTTTT CASSQGGREDEKLFF
NA TRBJ2-4 NA TRBV7-2 TGTGCCAGCAGCCCTAGGCCCGGCGGGGACATTCAGTACTTC CASSPRPGGDIQYF
TRBD1 TRBJ1-2 NA TRBV7-9 TGTGCCAGCAGCTCAGACAGGGTAGATGGCTACACCTTC CASSSDRVDGYTF
TRBD2 TRBJ2-3 NA TRBV9 TGTGCCAGCAGCGTAGAGGTCGGGGGGAGGACAGATACGCAGTATTTT CASSVEVGGRTDTQYF
NA TRBJ1-1 few TRBV27 TGTGCCAGCAGTCACGGTCGGAGGGCTTTCTTT CASSHGRRAFF
NA TRBJ2-1 NA TRBV9 TGTGCCAGCAGCGCTACCGGGACTGCCAATGAGCAGTTCTTC CASSATGTANEQFF
TRBD1 TRBJ2-7 NA TRBV6-1 TGTGCCAGCAGATATGGACAGGGGGGCTCCTACGAGCAGTACTTC CASRYGQGGSYEQYF
NA TRBJ2-7 few TRBV5-6 TGTGCCAGCAGCTCAGGGGTTCCCTTGAGCTACGAGCAGTACTTC CASSSGVPLSYEQYF
NA TRBJ2-1 NA TRBV7-2 TGTGCCAGCAGCAGGCAAGCGGGCTCGCCCCGGTACAATGAGCAGTTCTTC CASSRQAGSPRYNEQFF
NA TRBJ2-7 few TRBV7-9 TGTGCCAGCAGCTCCCGGGTACAGGCAACGGAGCAGTACTTC CASSSRVQATEQYF
NA TRBJ2-3 NA TRBV19 TGTGCCAGTAGCCCGGACATTTTTTCCACAGATACGCAGTATTTT CASSPDIFSTDTQYF
NA TRBJ1-3 NA TRBV5-1 TGCGCCAGCTCTTTCACGGGTGACGCTGGAAACACCATATATTTT CASSFTGDAGNTIYF
NA TRBJ2-6 NA TRBV4-2 TGTGCCAGCAGCCCCGGGGCGGGGTCTGGGGCCAACGTCCTGACTTTC CASSPGAGSGANVLTF
NA TRBJ1-4 NA TRBV7-2 TGTGCCAGCAGCCCCGAGATTGGGGGGGGAAATGAAAAACTGTTTTTT CASSPEIGGGNEKLFF
NA TRBJ1-1 few TRBV7-3 TGTGCCAGCAGCTCTCAAGCTTACACTGAAGCTTTCTTT CASSSQAYTEAFF
NA TRBJ1-2 once TRBV5-5 TGTGCCAGCAGCCAATCCGCCCTTAGTGAGAGAAACTATGGCTACACCTTC CASSQSALSERNYGYTF